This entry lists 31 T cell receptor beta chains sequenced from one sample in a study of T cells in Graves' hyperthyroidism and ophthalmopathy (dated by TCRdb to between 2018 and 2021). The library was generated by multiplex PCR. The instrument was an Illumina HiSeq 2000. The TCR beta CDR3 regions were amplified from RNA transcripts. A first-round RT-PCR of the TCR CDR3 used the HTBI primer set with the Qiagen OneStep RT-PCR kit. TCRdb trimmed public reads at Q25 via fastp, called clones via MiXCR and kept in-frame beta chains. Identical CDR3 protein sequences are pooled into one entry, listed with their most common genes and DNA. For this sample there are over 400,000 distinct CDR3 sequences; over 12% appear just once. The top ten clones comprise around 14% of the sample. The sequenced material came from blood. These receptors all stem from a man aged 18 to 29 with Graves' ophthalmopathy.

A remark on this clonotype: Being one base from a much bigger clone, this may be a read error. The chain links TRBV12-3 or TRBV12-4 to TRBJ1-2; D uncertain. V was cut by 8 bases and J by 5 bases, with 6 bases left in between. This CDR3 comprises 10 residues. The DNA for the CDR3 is TGTGCCAGCGGCCAATATGGCTACACCTTC. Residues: CASGQYGYTF.

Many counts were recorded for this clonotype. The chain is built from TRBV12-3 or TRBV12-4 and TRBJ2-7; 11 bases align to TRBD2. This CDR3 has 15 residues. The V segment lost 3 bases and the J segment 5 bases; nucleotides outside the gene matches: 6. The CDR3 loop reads CASSLVAGGPNEQYF. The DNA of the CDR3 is TGTGCCAGCAGTTTGGTAGCGGGAGGGCCCAACGAGCAGTACTTC.

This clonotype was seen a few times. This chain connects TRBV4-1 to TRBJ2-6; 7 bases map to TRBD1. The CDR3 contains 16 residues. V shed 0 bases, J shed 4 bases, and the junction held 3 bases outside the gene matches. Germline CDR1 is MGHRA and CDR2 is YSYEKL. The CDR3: CASSQDDRAGANVLTF. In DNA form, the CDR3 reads TGCGCCAGCAGCCAAGACGACAGGGCAGGGGCCAACGTCCTGACTTTC.

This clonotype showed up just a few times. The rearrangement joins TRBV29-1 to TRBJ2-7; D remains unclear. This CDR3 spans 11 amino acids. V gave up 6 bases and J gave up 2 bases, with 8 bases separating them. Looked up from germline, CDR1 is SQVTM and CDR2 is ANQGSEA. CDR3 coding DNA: TGCAGCGTAACCATGACCTACGAGCAGTACTTC. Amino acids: CSVTMTYEQYF.

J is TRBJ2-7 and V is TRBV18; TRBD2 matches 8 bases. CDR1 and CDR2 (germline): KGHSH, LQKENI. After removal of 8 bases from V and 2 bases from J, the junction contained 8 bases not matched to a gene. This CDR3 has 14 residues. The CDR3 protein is CASRSGSQTYEQYF. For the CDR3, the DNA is TGTGCCAGCCGGAGCGGGAGCCAGACCTACGAGCAGTACTTC.

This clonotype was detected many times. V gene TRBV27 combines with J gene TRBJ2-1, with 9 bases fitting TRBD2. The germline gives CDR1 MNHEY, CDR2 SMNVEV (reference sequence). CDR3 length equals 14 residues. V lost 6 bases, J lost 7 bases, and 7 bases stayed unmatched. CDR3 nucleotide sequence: TGTGCCAGCAGCCGACTTCTAGCGGGAAATGAGCAGTTCTTC. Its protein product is CASSRLLAGNEQFF.

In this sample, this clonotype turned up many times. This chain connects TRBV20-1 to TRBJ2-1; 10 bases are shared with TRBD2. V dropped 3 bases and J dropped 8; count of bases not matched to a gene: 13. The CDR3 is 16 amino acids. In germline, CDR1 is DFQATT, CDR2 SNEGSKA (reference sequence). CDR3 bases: TGCAGTGCTAGGGGTAGCGGGAGGACCGGTACAGATGAGCAGTTCTTC. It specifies CSARGSGRTGTDEQFF.

The CDR3 nucleotides read TGTGCCAGCAAGTCTCGGGAGTGGGGCGGCTATAGCACAGATACGCAGTATTTT. It translates to CASKSREWGGYSTDTQYF. This chain connects TRBV28 to TRBJ2-3; D may be TRBD2 (6 bases). This CDR3 contains 18 residues. Between the trimmed V and J ends, which lost 7 bases and 0 bases, there was a span of 23 bases. Germline V CDR1 and CDR2: MDHEN, SYDVKM.

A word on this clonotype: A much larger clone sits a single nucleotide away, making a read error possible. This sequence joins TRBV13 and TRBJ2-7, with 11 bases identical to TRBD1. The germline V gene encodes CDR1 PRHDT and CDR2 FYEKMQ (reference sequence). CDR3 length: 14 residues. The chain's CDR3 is CAGSFGTGGGEQYF. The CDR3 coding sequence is TGTGCCGGCAGCTTCGGGACAGGGGGAGGCGAGCAGTACTTC. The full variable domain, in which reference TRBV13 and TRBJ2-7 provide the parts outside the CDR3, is AAGVIQSPRHLIKEKRETATLKCYPIPRHDTVYWYQQGPGQDPQFLISFYEKMQSDKGSIPDRFSAQQFSDYHSELNMSSLELGDSALYFCAGSFGTGGGEQYFGPGTRLTVT.

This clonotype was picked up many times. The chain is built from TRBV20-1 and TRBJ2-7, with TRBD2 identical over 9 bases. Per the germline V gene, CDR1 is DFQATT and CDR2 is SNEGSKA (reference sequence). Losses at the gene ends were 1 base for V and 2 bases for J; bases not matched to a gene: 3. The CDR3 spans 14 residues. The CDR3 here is CSARVTSGTYEQYF. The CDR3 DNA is TGCAGTGCTAGAGTGACTAGCGGAACCTACGAGCAGTACTTC.

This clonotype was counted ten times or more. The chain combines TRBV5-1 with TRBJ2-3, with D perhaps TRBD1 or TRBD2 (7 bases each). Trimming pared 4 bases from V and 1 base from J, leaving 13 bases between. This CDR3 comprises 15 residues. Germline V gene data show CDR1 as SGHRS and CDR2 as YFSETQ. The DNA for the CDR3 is TGCGCCAGCAGCCCGAGCGGGACAGGCACAGATACGCAGTATTTT. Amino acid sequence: CASSPSGTGTDTQYF.

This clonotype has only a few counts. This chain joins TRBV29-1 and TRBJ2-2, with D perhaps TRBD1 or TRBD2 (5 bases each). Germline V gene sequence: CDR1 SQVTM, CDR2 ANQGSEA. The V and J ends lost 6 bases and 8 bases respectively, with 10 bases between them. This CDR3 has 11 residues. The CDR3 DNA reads TGCAGCGTGAGGGGTTCGGGGGAGCTGTTTTTT. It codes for CSVRGSGELFF.

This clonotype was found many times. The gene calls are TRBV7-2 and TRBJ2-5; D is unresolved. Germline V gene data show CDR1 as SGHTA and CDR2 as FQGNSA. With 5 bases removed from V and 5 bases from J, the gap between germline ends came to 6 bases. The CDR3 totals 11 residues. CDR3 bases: TGTGCCAGCAGCGCGAGCGAGACCCAGTACTTC. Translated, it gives CASSASETQYF.

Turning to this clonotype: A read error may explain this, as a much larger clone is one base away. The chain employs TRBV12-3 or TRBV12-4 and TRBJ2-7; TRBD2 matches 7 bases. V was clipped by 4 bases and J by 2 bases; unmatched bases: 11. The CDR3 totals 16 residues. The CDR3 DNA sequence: TGTGCCAGCAGTTATACGACGAGCGGGGCCCCCTACGAGCAGTACTTC. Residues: CASSYTTSGAPYEQYF.

In DNA, the CDR3 is TGTGCCAGCAGCCGGGACAGGGAAGTAGTCGCAGATACGCAGTATTTT. Protein product: CASSRDREVVADTQYF. The rearrangement uses TRBV5-4 and TRBJ2-3, with TRBD1 matching over 9 bases. The CDR3 covers 16 residues. V lost 4 bases, J lost 4 bases, and 10 bases stayed unmatched. The germline V gene has CDR1 SGHNT and CDR2 YYREEE (reference sequence).

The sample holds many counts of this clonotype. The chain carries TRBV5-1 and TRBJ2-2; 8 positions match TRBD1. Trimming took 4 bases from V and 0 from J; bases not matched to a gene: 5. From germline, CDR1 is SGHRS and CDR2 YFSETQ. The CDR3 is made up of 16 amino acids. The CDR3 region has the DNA TGCGCCAGCAGCCCGACAGGGGACCCGAACACCGGGGAGCTGTTTTTT. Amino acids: CASSPTGDPNTGELFF.

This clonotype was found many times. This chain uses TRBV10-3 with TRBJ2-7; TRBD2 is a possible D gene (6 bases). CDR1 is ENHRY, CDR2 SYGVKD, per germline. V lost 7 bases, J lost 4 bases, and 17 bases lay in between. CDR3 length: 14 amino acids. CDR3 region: CAITERVRGYEQYF. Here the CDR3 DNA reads TGTGCCATCACCGAGCGGGTTCGGGGTTACGAGCAGTACTTC.

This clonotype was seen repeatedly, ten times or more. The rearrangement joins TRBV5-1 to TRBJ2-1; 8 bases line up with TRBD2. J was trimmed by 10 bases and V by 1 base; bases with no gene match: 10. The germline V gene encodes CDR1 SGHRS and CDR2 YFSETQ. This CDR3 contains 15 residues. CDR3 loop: CASSLSLAGTSEQFF. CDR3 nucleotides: TGCGCCAGCAGCTTGAGCCTAGCGGGCACCTCAGAGCAGTTCTTC.

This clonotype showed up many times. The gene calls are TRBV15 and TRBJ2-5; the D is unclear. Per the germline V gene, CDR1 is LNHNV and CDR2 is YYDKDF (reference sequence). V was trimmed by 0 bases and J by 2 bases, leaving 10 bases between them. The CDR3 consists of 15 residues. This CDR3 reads CATSRDRQVQETQYF. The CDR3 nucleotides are TGTGCCACCAGCAGAGATAGGCAAGTTCAAGAGACCCAGTACTTC.

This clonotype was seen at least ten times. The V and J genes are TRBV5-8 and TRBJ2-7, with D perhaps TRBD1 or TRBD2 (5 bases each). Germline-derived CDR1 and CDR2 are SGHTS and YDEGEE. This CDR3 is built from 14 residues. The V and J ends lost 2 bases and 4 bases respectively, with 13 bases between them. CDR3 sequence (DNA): TGTGCCAGCAGCTTAGGGACGGAAGGATACGAGCAGTACTTC. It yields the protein CASSLGTEGYEQYF.

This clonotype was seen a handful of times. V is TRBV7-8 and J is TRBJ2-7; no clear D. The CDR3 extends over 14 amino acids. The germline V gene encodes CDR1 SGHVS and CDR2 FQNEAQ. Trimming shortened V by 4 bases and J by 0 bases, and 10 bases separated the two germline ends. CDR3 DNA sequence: TGTGCCAGCAGCTACCAGCTCAGCTCCTACGAGCAGTACTTC. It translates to CASSYQLSSYEQYF.

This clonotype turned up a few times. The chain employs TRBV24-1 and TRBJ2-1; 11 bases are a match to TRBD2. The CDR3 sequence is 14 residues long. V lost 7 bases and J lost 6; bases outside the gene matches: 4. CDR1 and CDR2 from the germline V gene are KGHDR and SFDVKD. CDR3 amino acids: CATSLAGGSNEQFF. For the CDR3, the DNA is TGTGCCACCAGCCTAGCGGGAGGATCCAATGAGCAGTTCTTC.

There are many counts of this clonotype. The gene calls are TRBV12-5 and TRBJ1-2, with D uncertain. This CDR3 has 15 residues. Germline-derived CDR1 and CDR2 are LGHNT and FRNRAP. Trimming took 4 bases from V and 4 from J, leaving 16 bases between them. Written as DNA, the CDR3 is TGTGCTAGTGGTTCCCCGACTACGGATCCCTATGGCTACACCTTC. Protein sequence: CASGSPTTDPYGYTF.

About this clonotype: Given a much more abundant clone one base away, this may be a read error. The CDR3: CVSTRETAKNIQYF. The CDR3 DNA sequence: TGTGTCAGCACCCGGGAGACGGCCAAAAACATTCAGTACTTC. The chain employs TRBV2 and TRBJ2-4; possible D gene TRBD2, 6 bases. CDR3 size: 14 residues. Looked up from germline, CDR1 is SNHLY and CDR2 is FYNNEI.

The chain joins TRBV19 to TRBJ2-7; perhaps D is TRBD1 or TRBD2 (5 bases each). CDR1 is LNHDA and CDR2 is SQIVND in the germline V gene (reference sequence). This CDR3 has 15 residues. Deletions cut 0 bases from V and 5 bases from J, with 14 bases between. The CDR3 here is CASSIEGTRVDEQYF. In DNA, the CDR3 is TGTGCCAGTAGTATAGAGGGGACCAGGGTGGACGAGCAGTACTTC.

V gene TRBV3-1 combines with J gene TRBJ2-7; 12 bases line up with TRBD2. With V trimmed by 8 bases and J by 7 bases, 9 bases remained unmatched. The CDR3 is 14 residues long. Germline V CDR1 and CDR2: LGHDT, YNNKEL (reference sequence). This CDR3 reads CASGLGLAGKEQYF. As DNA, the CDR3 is TGTGCCAGCGGCTTGGGACTAGCGGGTAAAGAGCAGTACTTC.

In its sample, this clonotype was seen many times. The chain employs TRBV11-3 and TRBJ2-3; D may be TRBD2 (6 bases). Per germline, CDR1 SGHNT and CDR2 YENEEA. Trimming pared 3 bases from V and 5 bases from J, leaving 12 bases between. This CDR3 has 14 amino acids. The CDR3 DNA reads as TGTGCCAGCAGCTTGGAGGGTAGTAGAGATACGCAGTATTTT. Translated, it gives CASSLEGSRDTQYF. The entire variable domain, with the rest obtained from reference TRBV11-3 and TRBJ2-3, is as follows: EAGVVQSPRYKIIEKKQPVAFWCNPISGHNTLYWYLQNLGQGPELLIRYENEEAVDDSQLPKDRFSAERLKGVDSTLKIQPAELGDSAVYLCASSLEGSRDTQYFGPGTRLTVL.

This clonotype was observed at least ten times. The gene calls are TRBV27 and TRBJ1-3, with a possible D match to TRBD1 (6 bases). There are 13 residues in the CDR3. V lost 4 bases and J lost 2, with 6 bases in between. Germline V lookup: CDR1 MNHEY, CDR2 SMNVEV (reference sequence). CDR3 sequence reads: CASSSGAGNTIYF. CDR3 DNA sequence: TGTGCCAGCAGTTCAGGGGCTGGAAACACCATATATTTT.

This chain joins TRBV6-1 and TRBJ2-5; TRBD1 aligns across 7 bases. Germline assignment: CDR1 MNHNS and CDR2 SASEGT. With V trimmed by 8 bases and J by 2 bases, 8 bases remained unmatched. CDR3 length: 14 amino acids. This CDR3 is CASQEPGQQETQYF. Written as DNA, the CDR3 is TGTGCCAGCCAAGAGCCGGGACAGCAAGAGACCCAGTACTTC.

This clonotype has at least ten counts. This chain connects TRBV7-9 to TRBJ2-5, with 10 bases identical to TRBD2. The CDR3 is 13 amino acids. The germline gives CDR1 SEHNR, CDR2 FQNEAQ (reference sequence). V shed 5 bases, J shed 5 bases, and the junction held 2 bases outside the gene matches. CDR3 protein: CASSVSGRETQYF. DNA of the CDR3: TGTGCCAGCAGCGTTAGCGGGAGGGAGACCCAGTACTTC.

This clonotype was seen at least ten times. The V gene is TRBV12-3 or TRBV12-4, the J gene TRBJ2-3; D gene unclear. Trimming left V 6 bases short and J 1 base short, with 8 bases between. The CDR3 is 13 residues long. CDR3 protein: CASRGPGTDTQYF. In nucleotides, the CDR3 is TGTGCCAGCAGGGGCCCGGGCACAGATACGCAGTATTTT.